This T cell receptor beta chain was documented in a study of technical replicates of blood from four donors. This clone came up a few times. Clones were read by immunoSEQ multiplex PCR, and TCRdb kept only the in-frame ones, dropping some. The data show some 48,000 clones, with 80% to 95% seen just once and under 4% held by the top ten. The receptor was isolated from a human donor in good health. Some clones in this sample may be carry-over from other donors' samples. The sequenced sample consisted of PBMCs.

This CDR3 is CASSDGPAGGNNEQFF. The CDR3 DNA reads as TGTGCCAGCAGTGATGGCCCAGCGGGGGGGAACAATGAGCAGTTCTTC. This chain joins TRBV6-4 and TRBJ2-1; 10 bases match TRBD2. Germline-derived CDR1 and CDR2 are MRHNA and SNTAGT. There are 16 residues in the CDR3. The trim removed 3 bases at V and 5 bases at J, leaving 7 bases unmatched.